The 13 T cell receptor beta chains presented below share a single source sample, sequenced in a study of graft-versus-host responses after intestinal transplantation. No antigen has been identified for these receptors. Clones were sequenced by immunoSEQ multiplex PCR, and TCRdb holds only the in-frame ones, with some missing. The sample gives some 110,000 clones, 85% to 95% of which show up once; roughly 1.2% is in the top ten. The sequences come from unstimulated CD8+ T cells sorted from spleen or lymph node cells, collected before transplant. These receptors all stem from a human donor who was the organ donor for an intestinal transplant.

The rearrangement links TRBV6-1 to TRBJ2-7; 9 bases line up with TRBD1. Germline values: CDR1 MNHNS, CDR2 SASEGT. J was trimmed by 5 bases and V by 11 bases; bases with no gene match: 4. This CDR3 has 11 residues. The DNA of the CDR3 is TGTGCCCTGGGACAGGGCAACGAGCAGTACTTC. Encoded protein: CALGQGNEQYF.

The chain joins TRBV25-1 to TRBJ1-5, with 7 bases fitting TRBD1. The CDR3 is 16 residues long. J lost 11 bases, V lost 1 base, and 14 bases had no gene match. CDR1 is MGHDK and CDR2 is SYGVNS in the germline V gene. CDR3 DNA sequence: TGTGCCAGCAGTGAATCCGGAGGGCAGGGGGATTCCTCCCAGCATTTT. It yields the protein CASSESGGQGDSSQHF.

The chain combines TRBV7-2 with TRBJ2-7; no clear D. Per germline, CDR1 SGHTA and CDR2 FQGNSA. This CDR3 is built from 13 residues. V lost 8 bases, J lost 1 base, and 12 bases lay in between. CDR3 sequence (DNA): TGTGCCAGCGGCCAGACGACTTCCTACGAGCAGTACTTC. Translation gives CASGQTTSYEQYF.

The rearrangement links TRBV9 to TRBJ2-2, with D maybe TRBD2 (5 bases). Trimming stripped 2 bases from V and 6 bases from J, with 11 bases between. The V gene's germline CDR1 is SGDLS and CDR2 YYNGEE. The CDR3 is 14 residues long. CDR3 in amino acids: CASSVVGVPGELFF. CDR3 bases: TGTGCCAGCAGCGTCGTGGGAGTGCCCGGGGAGCTGTTTTTT.

The J gene is TRBJ2-5, the V gene TRBV4-1; D not certain. TRBJ2-7 explains the end of the DNA better; the J call may be wrong. The CDR3 is made up of 16 amino acids. Germline values: CDR1 MGHRA, CDR2 YSYEKL. The CDR3 region has the DNA TGCGCCAGCAGCCAAGACGCGGCAACAGTCTACTACGAGCAGTACTTC. As protein: CASSQDAATVYYEQYF.

The chain has TRBV5-5 and TRBJ1-1; no clear D. The germline CDR1 and CDR2 sequences are SGHKS and YYEKEE (reference sequence). The CDR3 is made up of 17 amino acids. V lost 4 bases to trimming and J lost 0 bases, with 19 bases between them. The CDR3 bases are TGTGCCAGCAGCAATAATGGTGGCACCCACATGAACACTGAAGCTTTCTTT. Protein product: CASSNNGGTHMNTEAFF.

The chain recombines TRBV29-1 with TRBJ2-1; either TRBD1 or TRBD2 may fit D (6 bases each). Germline V gene lookup returns CDR1 SQVTM and CDR2 ANQGSEA. Deletions cut 7 bases from V and 9 bases from J, with 19 bases between. CDR3 length equals 13 residues. The CDR3 bases are TGCAGCGGATCACAGGGAGGTTCAAGTGAGCAGTTCTTC. As protein: CSGSQGGSSEQFF.

The J gene is TRBJ2-2, the V gene TRBV7-3; D is possibly TRBD2 (7 bases). This CDR3 contains 19 residues. V shed 5 bases and J shed 2 bases, with 24 bases lying between them. CDR1 SGHTA and CDR2 FQGTGA come from the germline V gene. CDR3 region: CASSLRGAPSALNTGELFF. As DNA, the CDR3 is TGTGCCAGCAGCCTCCGGGGGGCGCCTTCTGCGCTTAACACCGGGGAGCTGTTTTTT.

V is TRBV18 and J is TRBJ2-1; 10 nucleotides agree with TRBD1. CDR3 length equals 17 residues. The V gene's germline CDR1 is KGHSH and CDR2 LQKENI. With 3 bases clipped from V and 5 bases from J, the junction kept 10 bases outside the gene matches. The DNA for the CDR3 is TGTGCCAGCTCACCTAAACCGGGACAGGGGACGGACAATGAGCAGTTCTTC. Its protein is CASSPKPGQGTDNEQFF.

This sequence joins TRBV9 and TRBJ1-1; the D gene is possibly TRBD1 (6 bases). This CDR3 has 15 amino acids. Trimming cost V 3 bases and J 7 bases, with 19 bases left between them. The germline gives CDR1 SGDLS, CDR2 YYNGEE. DNA of the CDR3: TGTGCCAGCAGCGCCCCGGCGGAGGGGGGGAATGAAGCTTTCTTT. It is translated as CASSAPAEGGNEAFF.

The chain couples TRBV29-1 to TRBJ1-2, with D tentatively TRBD1 (5 bases). V lost 7 bases to trimming and J lost 4 bases, with 13 bases between them. Germline lookup yields CDR1 SQVTM and CDR2 ANQGSEA. This CDR3 contains 12 residues. The chain's CDR3 is CSARGGIYGYTF. The CDR3, as DNA: TGCAGCGCGCGGGGCGGGATCTATGGCTACACCTTC.

The rearrangement links TRBV6-6 to TRBJ2-2; D call uncertain. Germline-derived CDR1 and CDR2 are MNHNY and SVGAGI (reference sequence). This CDR3 is 15 amino acids long. Trimming took 4 bases from V and 0 from J, leaving 9 bases between them. The CDR3 DNA reads as TGTGCCAGCAGTTGGATGACCGCGAACACCGGGGAGCTGTTTTTT. It is translated as CASSWMTANTGELFF.

The rearrangement joins TRBV6-1 to TRBJ2-5, with 9 bases that match TRBD2. The CDR3 is 15 amino acids. Losses at the gene ends were 3 bases for V and 3 bases for J; bases not matched to a gene: 5. The germline CDR1 and CDR2 sequences are MNHNS and SASEGT. CDR3 DNA sequence: TGTGCCAGCAGTGATTTGGGACTAGCTAAAGAGACCCAGTACTTC. Its translation: CASSDLGLAKETQYF.